A single sample gave rise to the 3 T cell receptor beta chains below, sequenced in a study of blood T cell repertoires in COVID-19. The data were produced by immunoSEQ multiplex PCR, yet TCRdb's version contains in-frame clones alone and is incomplete. Here the sample spans 200,000 to 250,000 clones, 88% being singletons. What was sequenced was PBMCs or T cells enriched from blood (not recorded which). Receptors originate from a woman in her thirties who had recovered from COVID-19.

V gene TRBV19 combines with J gene TRBJ1-1; 8 nucleotides line up with TRBD1. Per germline, CDR1 LNHDA and CDR2 SQIVND (reference sequence). V was clipped by 5 bases and J by 3 bases; unmatched bases: 5. The CDR3 runs 14 residues. DNA of the CDR3: TGTGCCAGTAGTCCGGACAGGGACTACACTGAAGCTTTCTTT. Translated: CASSPDRDYTEAFF.

V is TRBV3-1 (or the pseudogene TRBV3-2) and J is TRBJ1-1; D is unclear. The CDR3 runs to 15 residues. V gave up 0 bases and J gave up 0 bases, with 8 bases separating them. CDR1 and CDR2 (germline): LGHDT, YNNKEL (reference sequence). The CDR3 region is CASSQDPAVNTEAFF. The CDR3, as DNA: TGTGCCAGCAGCCAAGATCCGGCGGTGAACACTGAAGCTTTCTTT.

This CDR3 is CASSVRLAGAGDTQYF. The CDR3 DNA follows: TGTGCCAGCAGCGTTAGACTAGCGGGGGCAGGGGATACGCAGTATTTT. The V call is TRBV2, the J call TRBJ2-3, with 12 positions matching TRBD2. V gave up 6 bases and J gave up 6 bases; unmatched junction bases: 10. This CDR3 contains 16 residues. The germline gives CDR1 SNHLY, CDR2 FYNNEI.